This T cell receptor beta chain was sequenced during a study of shared clonotypes between healthy human individuals. The overall study: Three men and a couple of women, aged 18 to 49, were donors.

Into CD45RA+ naive and CD45RA-negative memory subsets, the CD4+ cells were split. The V gene's germline CDR1 is SGHVS and CDR2 FQNEAQ. CDR3 length: 11 amino acids. The V end lost 5 bases, the J end lost 5 bases, and 3 bases lay between the germline ends. Data came from immunoSEQ multiplex PCR; TCRdb stores just in-frame clones and leaves some out. Among 1 million to 1.2 million clones listed, 60% to 85% were seen once. Sequenced: memory CD4+ T cells from PBMCs. Indicated subset: CD45RA-negative fraction. This rearrangement joins TRBV7-8 to TRBJ1-4; no firm D call. This TCR was recovered from a young man in good health. Some clones in this sample may be carry-over from other donors' samples. CDR3 in DNA: TGTGCCAGCAGCCAGAATGAAAAACTGTTTTTT. Its protein is CASSQNEKLFF.